The next 24 T cell receptor beta chains were all read from a single sample in a study of T cell repertoires in ileal Crohn's disease. Data came from immunoSEQ multiplex PCR; TCRdb stores just in-frame clones and leaves some out. The sample has approximately 13,000 clones, about 77% seen once. Time point: neoterminal ileum biopsy at postoperative endoscopy, about 6 months after surgery. Input material: ileal tissue. Receptor source: an adult with Crohn's disease.

The chain carries TRBV30 and TRBJ1-5; 11 bases line up with TRBD1. The germline V gene encodes CDR1 GTSNPN and CDR2 SVGIG (reference sequence). V trimming: 3 bases; J trimming: 6 bases; junction bases outside the gene matches: 7. This CDR3 spans 15 amino acids. CDR3 sequence (DNA): TGTGCCTGGAGGCTACATGGGACAGGGGGTCAGCCCCAGCATTTT. It encodes CAWRLHGTGGQPQHF.

The chain employs TRBV5-1 and TRBJ2-7; no definite D call. This CDR3 is built from 13 residues. Looked up from germline, CDR1 is SGHRS and CDR2 is YFSETQ. The germline V and J ends were trimmed by 3 bases and 3 bases, with 10 bases remaining between them. The CDR3 coding sequence is TGCGCCAGCAGCTCCCTACTCCGCTACGAGCAGTACTTC. Its protein product is CASSSLLRYEQYF.

The gene calls are TRBV14 and TRBJ1-1, with TRBD1 matching over 12 bases. Germline V gene data show CDR1 as SGHDN and CDR2 as FVKESK. V dropped 3 bases and J dropped 3; count of bases not matched to a gene: 11. This CDR3 contains 18 residues. The CDR3 region has the DNA TGTGCCAGCAGCCAGAGCCCCGGGACAGGGGGCAGGGACACTGAAGCTTTCTTT. This sequence encodes CASSQSPGTGGRDTEAFF.

The V call is TRBV7-8, the J call TRBJ1-1, with no clear D. This CDR3 contains 15 residues. V lost 1 base and J lost 7, with 16 bases in between. From germline, CDR1 is SGHVS and CDR2 FQNEAQ. The CDR3 bases are TGTGCCAGCAGCTTAGACCGGGATATCGGGGATGAAGCTTTCTTT. This encodes CASSLDRDIGDEAFF.

The chain combines TRBV30 with TRBJ2-5; no clear D gene. This CDR3 is built from 13 residues. V was shortened by 0 bases and J by 5 bases, with 10 bases between the two germline ends. Germline CDR1 reads GTSNPN; CDR2 reads SVGIG (reference sequence). The CDR3 loop reads CAWSVYARETQYF. As DNA, the CDR3 is TGTGCCTGGAGTGTGTATGCTCGGGAGACCCAGTACTTC.

V gene TRBV5-1 combines with J gene TRBJ2-7; tentatively, D is TRBD2 (6 bases). Germline CDR1 SGHRS, CDR2 YFSETQ. This CDR3 has 14 amino acids. V lost 0 bases and J 2 bases, leaving 9 bases between the germline ends. The CDR3 loop reads CASSLGGGTYEQYF. CDR3 DNA sequence: TGCGCCAGCAGCTTGGGTGGCGGGACCTACGAGCAGTACTTC.

This rearrangement joins TRBV27 to TRBJ1-1; D is unresolved. Germline-derived CDR1 and CDR2 are MNHEY and SMNVEV (reference sequence). Trimming shortened V by 7 bases and J by 1 base, and 19 bases separated the two germline ends. The CDR3 spans 16 residues. The chain's CDR3 is CASTAEGVTKNTEAFF. The CDR3 bases are TGTGCCAGCACCGCGGAGGGCGTTACTAAGAACACTGAAGCTTTCTTT.

The genes are TRBV10-3 and TRBJ1-2; no firm D call. The ends were cut back, 6 bases at V and 10 bases at J, with 18 bases in the middle. CDR1 is ENHRY, CDR2 SYGVKD, per germline. This CDR3 is 13 amino acids long. The chain's CDR3 is CAISPPGALPYTF. Written as DNA, the CDR3 is TGTGCCATCAGCCCACCGGGAGCCCTACCCTACACCTTC.

V is TRBV19 and J is TRBJ2-7; a weak D match, TRBD1 (7 bases). The CDR3 is 14 residues long. V was shortened by 7 bases and J by 0 bases, with 13 bases between the two germline ends. Per germline, CDR1 LNHDA and CDR2 SQIVND (reference sequence). The CDR3 bases are TGTGCCAGTAAGCCAGGGGGGAACTCCTACGAGCAGTACTTC. This codes for CASKPGGNSYEQYF.

The chain is built from TRBV6-1 and TRBJ1-2; TRBD1 matches 11 bases. The CDR3 sequence is 15 residues long. Germline assignment: CDR1 MNHNS and CDR2 SASEGT. J gave up 5 bases and V 6 bases, and 8 bases lay outside the gene matches. CDR3 amino acids: CASSFGQGARYGYTF. CDR3 bases: TGTGCCAGCAGCTTCGGACAGGGGGCTCGGTATGGCTACACCTTC.

The sample holds a few counts of this clone. V gene TRBV11-2 combines with J gene TRBJ1-2; unclear D gene. The V gene lost 4 bases and the J gene lost 5 bases, with 17 bases spanning the gap. There are 15 residues in the CDR3. Germline V lookup: CDR1 SGHAT, CDR2 FQNNGV. The CDR3 coding sequence is TGTGCCAGCAGCTCAAACACCGCCATATCGTATGGCTACACCTTC. Translated: CASSSNTAISYGYTF.

The chain is built from TRBV14 and TRBJ2-2, with a possible D match to TRBD2 (6 bases). V was trimmed by 0 bases and J by 0 bases, leaving 11 bases between them. Per germline, CDR1 SGHDN and CDR2 FVKESK. The CDR3 totals 17 residues. The CDR3: CASSQEVWGANTGELFF. The CDR3 DNA follows: TGTGCCAGCAGCCAAGAGGTCTGGGGGGCGAACACCGGGGAGCTGTTTTTT.

This clone is a singleton in its sample. The rearrangement uses TRBV5-1 and TRBJ1-3; possibly TRBD1 for D (6 bases). Trimming pared 0 bases from V and 0 bases from J, leaving 10 bases between. Germline V gene data show CDR1 as SGHRS and CDR2 as YFSETQ. The CDR3 runs 16 residues. The CDR3 region is CASSLDGGSSGNTIYF. As DNA, the CDR3 is TGCGCCAGCAGCTTGGATGGGGGCAGCTCTGGAAACACCATATATTTT.

The rearrangement links TRBV9 to TRBJ1-4, with 9 bases matching TRBD1. The length of the CDR3 is 14 residues. After removal of 4 bases from V and 10 bases from J, the junction contained 8 bases not matched to a gene. Germline V lookup: CDR1 SGDLS, CDR2 YYNGEE. Here the CDR3 DNA reads TGTGCCAGCAGCAACCGGGACAGGGAGGGAAAACTGTTTTTT. Protein: CASSNRDREGKLFF.

The chain is built from TRBV5-1 and TRBJ2-7; a weak D match, TRBD2 (6 bases). CDR3 length: 13 amino acids. In germline, CDR1 is SGHRS, CDR2 YFSETQ. V gave up 0 bases and J gave up 3 bases, with 7 bases separating them. The CDR3 is CASSLGGDYEQYF. The CDR3 DNA sequence: TGCGCCAGCAGCTTGGGCGGGGACTACGAGCAGTACTTC. The variable domain in full, with the rest retrieved from reference TRBV5-1 and TRBJ2-7, is KAGVTQTPRYLIKTRGQQVTLSCSPISGHRSVSWYQQTPGQGLQFLFEYFSETQRNKGNFPGRFSGRQFSNSRSEMNVSTLELGDSALYLCASSLGGDYEQYFGPGTRLTVT.

This rearrangement joins TRBV27 to TRBJ2-7, with a possible D match to TRBD1 (5 bases). Germline loops: CDR1 MNHEY, CDR2 SMNVEV (reference sequence). V lost 5 bases, J lost 6 bases, and 14 bases lay in between. The CDR3 contains 13 residues. The CDR3 sequence: CASSLFRDSEQYF. The CDR3 bases are TGTGCCAGCAGTCTCTTCAGGGATTCCGAGCAGTACTTC.

This chain joins TRBV6-5 and TRBJ2-7, with TRBD1 matching 7 bases. V gave up 4 bases and J gave up 2 bases; unmatched junction bases: 11. CDR3 size: 16 residues. Germline V CDR1 and CDR2: MNHEY, SVGAGI. The CDR3 region is CASSWAETGLPYEQYF. The DNA of the CDR3 is TGTGCCAGCAGTTGGGCCGAGACAGGGTTGCCCTACGAGCAGTACTTC.

The chain is built from TRBV2 and TRBJ1-1; D not certain. With 7 bases removed from V and 0 bases from J, the gap between germline ends came to 9 bases. The CDR3 sequence is 13 residues long. Per the germline V gene, CDR1 is SNHLY and CDR2 is FYNNEI. The CDR3 reads CASMVALNTEAFF. DNA of the CDR3: TGTGCCAGCATGGTGGCTCTGAACACTGAAGCTTTCTTT.

This rearrangement joins TRBV14 to TRBJ2-1; no reliable D call. The CDR3 spans 14 residues. The germline V gene encodes CDR1 SGHDN and CDR2 FVKESK. V lost 0 bases and J lost 6, with 9 bases in between. CDR3 loop: CASSQELPGNEQFF. CDR3 nucleotides: TGTGCCAGCAGCCAAGAACTTCCCGGCAATGAGCAGTTCTTC.

This clone was seen only once. V gene TRBV29-1 combines with J gene TRBJ1-2, with D possibly TRBD1 on 6 matching bases. The germline V gene encodes CDR1 SQVTM and CDR2 ANQGSEA. The CDR3 covers 12 residues. Trimming cost V 7 bases and J 4 bases, with 13 bases left between them. DNA of the CDR3: TGCAGCGGGGACACAGGGAGCTATGGCTACACCTTC. As protein: CSGDTGSYGYTF.

The chain recombines TRBV7-9 with TRBJ2-7; D is unresolved. The CDR3 totals 11 residues. V shed 5 bases and J shed 4 bases, with 6 bases lying between them. Germline lookup yields CDR1 SEHNR and CDR2 FQNEAQ (reference sequence). The CDR3 protein is CASSPRYEQYF. Here the CDR3 DNA reads TGTGCCAGCAGCCCTAGATACGAGCAGTACTTC.

The chain links TRBV5-1 to TRBJ2-4; 14 bases are a match to TRBD2. Germline-derived CDR1 and CDR2 are SGHRS and YFSETQ. After removal of 3 bases from V and 9 bases from J, the junction contained 11 bases not matched to a gene. This CDR3 is built from 17 residues. DNA for the CDR3: TGCGCCAGCAGCTCCTGGACTAGCGGGGGGCCCACCCCCATTCAGTACTTC. Its translation is CASSSWTSGGPTPIQYF.

The V call is TRBV6-1, the J call TRBJ1-1, with 8 bases lining up with TRBD1. J was trimmed by 5 bases and V by 5 bases; bases with no gene match: 7. CDR3 length equals 14 residues. Germline V CDR1 and CDR2: MNHNS, SASEGT. The CDR3 loop is CASSSTGEGTEAFF. The DNA of the CDR3 is TGTGCCAGCAGTTCGACAGGGGAGGGGACTGAAGCTTTCTTT.

The V call is TRBV9, the J call TRBJ2-5; TRBD2 agrees at 8 bases. The CDR3 totals 19 residues. Germline V lookup: CDR1 SGDLS, CDR2 YYNGEE. V trimming: 0 bases; J trimming: 2 bases; junction bases outside the gene matches: 15. CDR3 protein: CASSVGLWGGGPRQETQYF. CDR3 in DNA: TGTGCCAGCAGCGTAGGCCTCTGGGGCGGGGGGCCGAGACAAGAGACCCAGTACTTC.